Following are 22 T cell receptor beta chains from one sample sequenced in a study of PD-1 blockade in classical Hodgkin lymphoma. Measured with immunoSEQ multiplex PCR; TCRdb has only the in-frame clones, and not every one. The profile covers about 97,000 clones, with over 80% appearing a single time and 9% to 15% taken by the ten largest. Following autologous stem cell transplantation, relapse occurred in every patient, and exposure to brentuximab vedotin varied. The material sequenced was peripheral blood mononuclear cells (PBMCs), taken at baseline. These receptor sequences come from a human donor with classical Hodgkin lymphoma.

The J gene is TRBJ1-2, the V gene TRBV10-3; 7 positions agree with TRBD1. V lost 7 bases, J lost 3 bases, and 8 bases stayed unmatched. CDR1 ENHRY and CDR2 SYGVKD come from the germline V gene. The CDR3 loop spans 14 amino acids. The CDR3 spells CAIIGDSEHYGYTF. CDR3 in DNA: TGTGCCATCATAGGGGACAGCGAGCACTATGGCTACACCTTC.

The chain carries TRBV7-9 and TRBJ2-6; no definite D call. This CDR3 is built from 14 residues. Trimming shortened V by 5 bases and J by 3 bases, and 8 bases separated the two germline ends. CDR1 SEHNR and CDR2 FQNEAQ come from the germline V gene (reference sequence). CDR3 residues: CASSDLDGANVLTF. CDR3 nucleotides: TGTGCCAGCAGCGACCTTGATGGGGCCAACGTCCTGACTTTC.

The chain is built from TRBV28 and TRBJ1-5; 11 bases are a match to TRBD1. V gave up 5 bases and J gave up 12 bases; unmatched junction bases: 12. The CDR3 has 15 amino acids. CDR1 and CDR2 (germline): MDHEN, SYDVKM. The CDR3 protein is CASSMAGTGGRLQHF. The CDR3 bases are TGTGCCAGCAGTATGGCCGGGACAGGGGGTCGCCTCCAGCATTTT. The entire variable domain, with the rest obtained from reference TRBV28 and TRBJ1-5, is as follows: DVKVTQSSRYLVKRTGEKVFLECVQDMDHENMFWYRQDPGLGLRLIYFSYDVKMKEKGDIPEGYSVSREKKERFSLILESASTNQTSMYLCASSMAGTGGRLQHFGDGTRLSIL.

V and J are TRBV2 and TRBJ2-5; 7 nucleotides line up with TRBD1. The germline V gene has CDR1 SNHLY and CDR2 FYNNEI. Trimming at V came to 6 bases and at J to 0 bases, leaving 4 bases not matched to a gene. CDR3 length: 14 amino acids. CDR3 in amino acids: CASRAGTDQETQYF. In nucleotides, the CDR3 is TGTGCCAGCAGGGCCGGGACAGACCAAGAGACCCAGTACTTC.

DNA for the CDR3: TGTGCCAGCAGCGGCGCGGGGAGCAATCAGCCCCAGCATTTT. Residues: CASSGAGSNQPQHF. The chain couples TRBV11-2 to TRBJ1-5; D is undetermined. Between the trimmed V and J ends, which lost 5 bases and 1 base, there was a span of 9 bases. CDR3 size: 14 residues. The V gene's germline CDR1 is SGHAT and CDR2 FQNNGV.

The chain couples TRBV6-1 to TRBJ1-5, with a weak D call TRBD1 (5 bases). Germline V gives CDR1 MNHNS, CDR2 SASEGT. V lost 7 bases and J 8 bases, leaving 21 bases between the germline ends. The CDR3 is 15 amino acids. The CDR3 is CASTLEKRGGEPQHF. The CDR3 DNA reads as TGTGCCAGCACCCTAGAAAAGAGGGGCGGTGAGCCCCAGCATTTT.

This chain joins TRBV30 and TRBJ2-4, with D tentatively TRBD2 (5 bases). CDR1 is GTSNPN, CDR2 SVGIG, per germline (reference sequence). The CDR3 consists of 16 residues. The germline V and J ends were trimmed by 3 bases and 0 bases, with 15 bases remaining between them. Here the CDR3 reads CAWSPVSEVAKNIQYF. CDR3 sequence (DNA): TGTGCCTGGAGCCCGGTGTCGGAGGTAGCCAAAAACATTCAGTACTTC.

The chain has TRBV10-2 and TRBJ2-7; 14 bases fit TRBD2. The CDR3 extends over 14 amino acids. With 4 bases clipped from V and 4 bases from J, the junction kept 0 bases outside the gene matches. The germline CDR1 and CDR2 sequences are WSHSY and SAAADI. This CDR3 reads CASSGTSGRYEQYF. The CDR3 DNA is TGCGCCAGCAGTGGGACTAGCGGGAGGTACGAGCAGTACTTC.

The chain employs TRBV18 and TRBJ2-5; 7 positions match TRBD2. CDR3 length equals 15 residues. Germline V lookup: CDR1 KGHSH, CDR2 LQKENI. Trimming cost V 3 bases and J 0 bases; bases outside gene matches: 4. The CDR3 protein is CASSPISGYQETQYF. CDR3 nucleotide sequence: TGTGCCAGCTCACCGATTAGCGGGTACCAAGAGACCCAGTACTTC.

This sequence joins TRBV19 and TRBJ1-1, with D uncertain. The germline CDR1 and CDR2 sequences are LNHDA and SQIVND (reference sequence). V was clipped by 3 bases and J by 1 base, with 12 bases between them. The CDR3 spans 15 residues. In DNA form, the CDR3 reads TGTGCCAGTAGTATCCTCGGGGAAGGGAACACTGAAGCTTTCTTT. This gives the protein CASSILGEGNTEAFF.

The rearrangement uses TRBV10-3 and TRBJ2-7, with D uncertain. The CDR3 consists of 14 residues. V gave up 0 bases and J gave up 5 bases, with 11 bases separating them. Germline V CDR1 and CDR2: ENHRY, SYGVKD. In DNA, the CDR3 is TGTGCCATCAGTGAGTCGATGGGGATCAACGAGCAGTACTTC. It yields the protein CAISESMGINEQYF.

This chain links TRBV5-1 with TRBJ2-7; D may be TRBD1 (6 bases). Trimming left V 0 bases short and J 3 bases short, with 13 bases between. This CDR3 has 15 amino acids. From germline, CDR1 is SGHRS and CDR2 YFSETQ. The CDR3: CASSLDSQGHYEQYF. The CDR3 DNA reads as TGCGCCAGCAGCTTGGATAGCCAGGGACACTACGAGCAGTACTTC.

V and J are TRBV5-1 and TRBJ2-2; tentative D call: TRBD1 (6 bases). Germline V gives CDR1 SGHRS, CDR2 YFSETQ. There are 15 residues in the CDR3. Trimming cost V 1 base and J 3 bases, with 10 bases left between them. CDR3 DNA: TGCGCCAGCAGCTTGTTGGCAGGGGACACCGGGGAGCTGTTTTTT. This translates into CASSLLAGDTGELFF.

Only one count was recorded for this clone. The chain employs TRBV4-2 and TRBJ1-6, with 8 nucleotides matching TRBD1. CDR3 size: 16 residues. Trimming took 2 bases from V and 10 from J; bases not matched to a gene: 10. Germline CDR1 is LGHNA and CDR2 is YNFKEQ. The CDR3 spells CASSQQTGGVRSPLHF. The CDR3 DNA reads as TGTGCCAGCAGCCAACAAACAGGGGGAGTTCGATCACCCCTCCACTTT.

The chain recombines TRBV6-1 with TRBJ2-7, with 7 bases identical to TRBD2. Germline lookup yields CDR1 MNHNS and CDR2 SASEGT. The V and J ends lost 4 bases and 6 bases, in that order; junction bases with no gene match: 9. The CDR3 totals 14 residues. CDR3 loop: CASSVGRELGEQYF. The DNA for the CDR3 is TGTGCCAGCAGTGTGGGGCGGGAGCTGGGCGAGCAGTACTTC.

In DNA form, the CDR3 reads TGTGCCAGCAGCTTTGGTTTAGCGGGAGGCCCGGTAGATACGCAGTATTTT. As protein: CASSFGLAGGPVDTQYF. The gene calls are TRBV11-2 and TRBJ2-3, with 10 bases lining up with TRBD2. Losses at the gene ends were 3 bases for V and 5 bases for J; bases not matched to a gene: 11. Germline V gene data show CDR1 as SGHAT and CDR2 as FQNNGV. The CDR3 is 17 amino acids.

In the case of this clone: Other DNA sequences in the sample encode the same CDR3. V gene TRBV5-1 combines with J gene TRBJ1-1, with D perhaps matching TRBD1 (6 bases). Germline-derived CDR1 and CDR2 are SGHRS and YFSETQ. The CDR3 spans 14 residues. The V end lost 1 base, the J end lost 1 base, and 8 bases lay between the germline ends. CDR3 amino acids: CASSLQGQNTEAFF. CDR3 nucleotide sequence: TGCGCCAGCAGCTTGCAGGGACAGAACACTGAAGCTTTCTTT.

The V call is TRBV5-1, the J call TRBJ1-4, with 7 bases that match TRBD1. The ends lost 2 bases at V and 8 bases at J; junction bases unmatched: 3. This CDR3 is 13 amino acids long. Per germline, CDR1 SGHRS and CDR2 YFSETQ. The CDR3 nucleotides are TGCGCCAGCAGCTTACAGGGGAACGAAAAACTGTTTTTT. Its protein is CASSLQGNEKLFF.

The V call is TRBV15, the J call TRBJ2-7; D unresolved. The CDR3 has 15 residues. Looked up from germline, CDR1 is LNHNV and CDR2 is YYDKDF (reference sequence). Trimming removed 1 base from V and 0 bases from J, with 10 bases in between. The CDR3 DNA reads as TGTGCCACCAGCAGAGGGACGCTCGGCTCCTACGAGCAGTACTTC. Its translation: CATSRGTLGSYEQYF.

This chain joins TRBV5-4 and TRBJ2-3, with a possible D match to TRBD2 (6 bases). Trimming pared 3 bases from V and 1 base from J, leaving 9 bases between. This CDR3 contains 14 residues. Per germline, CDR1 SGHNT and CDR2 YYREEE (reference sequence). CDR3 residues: CASSSPSGTDTQYF. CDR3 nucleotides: TGTGCCAGCAGCTCCCCTAGCGGCACAGATACGCAGTATTTT.

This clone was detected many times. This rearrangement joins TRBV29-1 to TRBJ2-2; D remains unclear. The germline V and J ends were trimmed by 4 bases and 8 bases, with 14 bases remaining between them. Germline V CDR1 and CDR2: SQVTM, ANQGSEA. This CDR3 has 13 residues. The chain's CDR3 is CSVADPSVGELFF. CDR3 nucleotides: TGCAGCGTTGCGGACCCTTCTGTGGGGGAGCTGTTTTTT.

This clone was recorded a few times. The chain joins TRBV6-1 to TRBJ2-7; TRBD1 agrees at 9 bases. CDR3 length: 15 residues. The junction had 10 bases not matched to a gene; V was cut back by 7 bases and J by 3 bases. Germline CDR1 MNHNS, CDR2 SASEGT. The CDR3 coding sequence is TGTGCCAGCACCCTGTGGGGGACAGGGTACTACGAGCAGTACTTC. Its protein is CASTLWGTGYYEQYF.